This T cell receptor beta chain was sequenced in a study of identical twins. Via MiXCR, TCRdb re-called the 5' RACE reads, giving one row per CDR3 protein. Counted here are about 260,000 distinct CDR3 sequences, about 7.3% occurring once; the ten biggest clones make up roughly 3.4%. Ten or more counts support this clonotype. The CDR3 contains 16 residues. With 1 base removed from V and 0 bases from J, the gap between germline ends came to 13 bases. In germline, CDR1 is SGHTS, CDR2 YDEGEE. The sample was also reused in another study, on yellow fever vaccine responses in identical twins.

This clonotype was sampled from a woman between 18 and 29 years old in good health. The sample consisted of memory (CD45RO+) T cells sorted from blood. The V and J genes are TRBV5-8 and TRBJ1-1; no clear D. CDR3 loop: CASSLKIGVMNTEAFF. The CDR3 DNA reads as TGTGCCAGCAGCTTGAAGATCGGGGTCATGAACACTGAAGCTTTCTTT. The whole variable domain, remainder taken from reference TRBV5-8 and TRBJ1-1, is EAGVTQSPTHLIKTRGQQATLRCSPISGHTSVYWYQQALGLGLQFLLWYDEGEERNRGNFPPRFSGRQFPNYSSELNVNALELEDSALYLCASSLKIGVMNTEAFFGQGTRLTVV.